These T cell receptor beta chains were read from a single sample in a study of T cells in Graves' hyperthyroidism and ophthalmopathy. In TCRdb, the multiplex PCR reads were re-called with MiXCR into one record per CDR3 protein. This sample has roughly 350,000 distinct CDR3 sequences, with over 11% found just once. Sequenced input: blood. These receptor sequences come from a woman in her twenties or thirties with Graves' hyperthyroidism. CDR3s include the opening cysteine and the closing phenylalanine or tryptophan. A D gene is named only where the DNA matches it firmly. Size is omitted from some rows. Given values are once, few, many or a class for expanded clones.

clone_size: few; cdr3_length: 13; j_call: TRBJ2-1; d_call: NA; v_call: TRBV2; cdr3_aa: CASRDPTGNEQFF; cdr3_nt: TGTGCCAGCCGGGACCCCACGGGGAATGAGCAGTTCTTC
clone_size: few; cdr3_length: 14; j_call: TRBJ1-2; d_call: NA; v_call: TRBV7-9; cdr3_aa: CASSLDGARRGYTF; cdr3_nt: TGTGCCAGCAGCTTAGATGGGGCGAGAAGGGGCTACACCTTC
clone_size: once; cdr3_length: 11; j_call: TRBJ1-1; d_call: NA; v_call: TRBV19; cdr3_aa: CASSTRQESFF; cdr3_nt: TGTGCCAGTAGTACCCGACAGGAATCTTTCTTT
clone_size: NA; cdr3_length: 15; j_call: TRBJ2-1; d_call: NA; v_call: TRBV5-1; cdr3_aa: CASTTFPSSYNEQFF; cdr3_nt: TGCGCCAGCACCACCTTCCCAAGCTCCTACAATGAGCAGTTCTTC
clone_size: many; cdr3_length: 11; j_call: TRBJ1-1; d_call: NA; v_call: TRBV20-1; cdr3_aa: CSARGRTEAFF; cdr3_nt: TGCAGTGCTAGGGGGAGGACTGAAGCTTTCTTT
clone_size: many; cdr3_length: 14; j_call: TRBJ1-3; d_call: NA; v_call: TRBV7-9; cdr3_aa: CASSFLDARGTIYF; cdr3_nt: TGTGCCAGCAGTTTCCTTGATGCCAGGGGCACCATATATTTT
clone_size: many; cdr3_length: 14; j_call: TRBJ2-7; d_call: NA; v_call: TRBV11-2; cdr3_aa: CASSGLAPTYEQYF; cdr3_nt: TGTGCCAGCAGCGGCCTAGCGCCGACCTACGAGCAGTACTTC
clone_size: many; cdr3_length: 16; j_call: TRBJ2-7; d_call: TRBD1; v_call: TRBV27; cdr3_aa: CASSSLTRTGDYEQYF; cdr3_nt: TGTGCCAGCAGTTCCCTCACTAGGACAGGGGATTACGAGCAGTACTTC
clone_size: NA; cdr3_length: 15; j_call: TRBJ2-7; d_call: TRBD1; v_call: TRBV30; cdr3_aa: CAWRGGELYKYEQYF; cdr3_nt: TGTGCCTGGAGAGGGGGCGAACTCTACAAATACGAGCAGTACTTC
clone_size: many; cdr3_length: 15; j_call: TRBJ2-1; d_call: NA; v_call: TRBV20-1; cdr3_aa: CSARPTSNVGNEQFF; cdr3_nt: TGCAGTGCTAGACCAACTAGTAATGTAGGCAATGAGCAGTTCTTC
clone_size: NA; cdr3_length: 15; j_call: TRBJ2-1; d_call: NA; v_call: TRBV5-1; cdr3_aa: CASSSGHRAKGRRFF; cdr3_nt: TGCGCCAGCAGCTCGGGACACCGGGCAAAAGGGCGTAGGTTCTTC
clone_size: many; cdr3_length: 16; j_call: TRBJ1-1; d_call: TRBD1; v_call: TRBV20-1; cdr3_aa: CSATPGFRGLNTEAFF; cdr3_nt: TGCAGTGCTACCCCCGGGTTTAGGGGGCTGAACACTGAAGCTTTCTTT
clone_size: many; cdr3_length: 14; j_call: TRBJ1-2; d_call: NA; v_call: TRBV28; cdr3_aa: CASSLRPRGRGYTF; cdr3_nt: TGTGCCAGCAGTTTACGCCCCAGGGGCCGAGGCTACACCTTC
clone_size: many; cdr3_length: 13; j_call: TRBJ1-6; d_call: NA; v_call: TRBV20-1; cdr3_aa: CSAAPGMYSPLHF; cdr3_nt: TGCAGTGCTGCCCCGGGAATGTATTCACCCCTCCACTTT
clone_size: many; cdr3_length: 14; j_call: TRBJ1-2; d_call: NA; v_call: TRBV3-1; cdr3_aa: CASSQVEGIGGYTF; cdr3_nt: TGTGCCAGCAGCCAAGTGGAGGGAATTGGTGGCTACACCTTC
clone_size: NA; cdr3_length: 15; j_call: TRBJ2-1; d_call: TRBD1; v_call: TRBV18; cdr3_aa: CASSPQGATSFEQFF; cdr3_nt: TGTGCCAGCTCACCCCAGGGGGCTACATCATTCGAGCAGTTCTTC
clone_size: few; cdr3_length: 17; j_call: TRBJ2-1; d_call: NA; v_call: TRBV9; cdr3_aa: CASSVTDTGGSYNEQFF; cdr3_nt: TGTGCCAGCAGCGTAACGGATACAGGAGGCTCCTACAATGAGCAGTTCTTC
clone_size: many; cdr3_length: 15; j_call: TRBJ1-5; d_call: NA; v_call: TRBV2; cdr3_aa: CASSAIVGINQPQHF; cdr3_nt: TGTGCCAGCAGTGCTATCGTGGGGATTAATCAGCCCCAGCATTTT
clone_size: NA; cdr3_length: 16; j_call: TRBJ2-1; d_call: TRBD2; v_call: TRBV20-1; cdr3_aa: CSARGGGGLWSNEQFF; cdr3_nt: TGCAGTGCTAGAGGGGGGGGGGGACTGTGGAGTAATGAGCAGTTCTTC
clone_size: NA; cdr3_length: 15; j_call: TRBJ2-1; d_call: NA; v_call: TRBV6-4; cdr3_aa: CASSAMADPYNEQFF; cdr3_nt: TGTGCCAGCAGTGCTATGGCAGACCCCTACAATGAGCAGTTCTTC
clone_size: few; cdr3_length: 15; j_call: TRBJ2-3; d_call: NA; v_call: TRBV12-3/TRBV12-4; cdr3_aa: CASRPRSGGTDTQYF; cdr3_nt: TGTGCCAGCAGGCCGAGAAGCGGAGGCACAGATACGCAGTATTTT
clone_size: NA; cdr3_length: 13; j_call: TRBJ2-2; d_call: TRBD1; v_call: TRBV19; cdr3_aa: CASSPGQTGELFF; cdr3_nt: TGTGCCAGTAGCCCGGGACAGACCGGGGAGCTGTTTTTT
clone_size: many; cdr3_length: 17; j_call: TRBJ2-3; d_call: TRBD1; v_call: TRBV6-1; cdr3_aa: CASSPGDRAWGTDTQYF; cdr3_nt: TGTGCCAGCAGTCCTGGGGACAGGGCGTGGGGCACAGATACGCAGTATTTT
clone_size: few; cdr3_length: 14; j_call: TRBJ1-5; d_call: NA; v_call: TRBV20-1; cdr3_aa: CSARHREGNQPQHF; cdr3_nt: TGCAGTGCCAGACACAGGGAGGGAAATCAGCCCCAGCATTTT
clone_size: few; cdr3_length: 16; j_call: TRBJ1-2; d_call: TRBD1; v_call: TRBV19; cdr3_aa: CASSIPGQQDHYGYTF; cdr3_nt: TGTGCCAGTAGTATCCCGGGACAGCAGGACCACTATGGCTACACCTTC
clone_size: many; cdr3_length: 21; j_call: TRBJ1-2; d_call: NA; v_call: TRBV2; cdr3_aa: CAEAPKGDRDNPLVAPYGYTF; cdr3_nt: TGTGCCGAAGCACCCAAAGGAGACCGGGACAATCCCCTTGTTGCCCCCTATGGCTACACCTTC
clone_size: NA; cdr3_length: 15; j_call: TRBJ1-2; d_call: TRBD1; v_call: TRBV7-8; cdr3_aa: CASSFPGQVSDGYTF; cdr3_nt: TGTGCCAGCAGCTTCCCCGGACAGGTTTCGGACGGCTACACCTTC
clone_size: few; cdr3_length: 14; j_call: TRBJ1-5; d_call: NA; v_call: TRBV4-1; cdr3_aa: CASSQSEGSQPQHF; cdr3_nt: TGCGCCAGCAGCCAGAGTGAGGGGAGTCAGCCCCAGCATTTT
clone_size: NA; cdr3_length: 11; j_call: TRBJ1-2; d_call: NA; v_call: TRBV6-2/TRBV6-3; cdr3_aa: CASRGPAVSTF; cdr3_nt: TGTGCCAGCAGGGGACCCGCCGTGAGCACCTTC
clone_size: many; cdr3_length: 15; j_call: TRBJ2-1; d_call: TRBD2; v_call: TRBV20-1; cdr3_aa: CSASGTSGSYNEQFF; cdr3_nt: TGCAGTGCTAGTGGGACTAGCGGCTCCTACAATGAGCAGTTCTTC
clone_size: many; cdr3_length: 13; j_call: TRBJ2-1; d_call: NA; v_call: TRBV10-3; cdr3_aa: CAISDFGDNEQFF; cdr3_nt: TGTGCCATCAGTGACTTCGGGGACAATGAGCAGTTCTTC
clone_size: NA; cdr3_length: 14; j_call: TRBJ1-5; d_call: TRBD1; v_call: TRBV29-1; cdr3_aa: CSVGTGVGNQPQHF; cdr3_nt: TGCAGCGTCGGGACAGGGGTGGGCAATCAGCCCCAGCATTTT
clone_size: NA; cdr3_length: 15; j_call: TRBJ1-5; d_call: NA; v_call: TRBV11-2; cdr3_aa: CASSLDGQVNQPQHF; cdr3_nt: TGTGCCAGCAGCTTAGATGGGCAAGTCAATCAGCCCCAGCATTTT
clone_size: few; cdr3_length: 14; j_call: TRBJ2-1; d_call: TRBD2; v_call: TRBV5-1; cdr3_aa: CASSLGPTSGSKFF; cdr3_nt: TGCGCCAGCAGCTTGGGCCCCACTAGCGGGAGTAAGTTCTTC
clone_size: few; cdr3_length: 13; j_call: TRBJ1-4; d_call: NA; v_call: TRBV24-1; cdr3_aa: CATRLGTDEKLFF; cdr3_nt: TGTGCCACCAGACTCGGGACGGATGAAAAACTGTTTTTT
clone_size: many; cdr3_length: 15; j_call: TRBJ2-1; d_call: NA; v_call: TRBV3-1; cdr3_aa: CASSQARGLLDEQFF; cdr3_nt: TGTGCCAGCAGCCAAGCCAGGGGACTCTTGGATGAGCAGTTCTTC
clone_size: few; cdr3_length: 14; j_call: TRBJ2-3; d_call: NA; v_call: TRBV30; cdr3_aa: CAWSEGPPVATQYF; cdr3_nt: TGTGCCTGGAGTGAGGGACCCCCTGTAGCTACGCAGTATTTT
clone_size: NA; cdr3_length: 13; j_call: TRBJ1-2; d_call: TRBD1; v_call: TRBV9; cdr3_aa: CASSARGLFGYTF; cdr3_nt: TGTGCCAGCAGCGCCAGGGGGTTGTTCGGCTACACCTTC
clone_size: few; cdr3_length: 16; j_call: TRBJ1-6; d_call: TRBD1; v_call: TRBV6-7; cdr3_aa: CASSCIRDRVNSPLHF; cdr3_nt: TGTGCCAGCAGTTGCATCCGGGACAGAGTTAATTCACCCCTCCACTTT
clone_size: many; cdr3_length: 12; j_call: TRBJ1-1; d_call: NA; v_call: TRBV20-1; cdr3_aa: CSARWGASEAFF; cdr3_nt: TGCAGTGCCCGATGGGGGGCCTCTGAAGCTTTCTTT
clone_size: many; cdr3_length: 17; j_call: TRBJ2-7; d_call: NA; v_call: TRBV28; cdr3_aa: CASSSTQLAVKSYEQYF; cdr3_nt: TGTGCCAGCAGTTCGACACAACTAGCCGTCAAATCCTACGAGCAGTACTTC
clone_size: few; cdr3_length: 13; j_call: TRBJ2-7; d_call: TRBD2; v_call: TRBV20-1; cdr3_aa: CSAQSGTTYEQYF; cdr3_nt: TGCAGTGCTCAGAGCGGGACTACCTACGAGCAGTACTTC
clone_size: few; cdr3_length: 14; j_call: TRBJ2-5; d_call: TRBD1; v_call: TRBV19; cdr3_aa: CASRRTGVEGTQYF; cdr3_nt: TGTGCCAGTAGGAGGACAGGGGTGGAGGGGACCCAGTACTTC
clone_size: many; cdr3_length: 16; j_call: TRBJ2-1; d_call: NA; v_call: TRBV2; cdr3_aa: CASSVHPGALGSEQFF; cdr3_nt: TGTGCCAGCAGTGTTCACCCAGGGGCGCTTGGGAGTGAGCAGTTCTTC
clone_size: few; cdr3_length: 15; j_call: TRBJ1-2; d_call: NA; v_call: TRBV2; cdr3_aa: CASSSQKGTNYGYTF; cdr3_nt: TGTGCCAGCAGTTCCCAGAAGGGGACAAACTATGGCTACACCTTC
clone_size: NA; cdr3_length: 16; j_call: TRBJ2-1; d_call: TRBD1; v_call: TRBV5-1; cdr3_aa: CASSLDSGTGGREQFF; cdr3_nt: TGCGCCAGCAGCTTGGATTCCGGTACAGGGGGCCGTGAGCAGTTCTTC
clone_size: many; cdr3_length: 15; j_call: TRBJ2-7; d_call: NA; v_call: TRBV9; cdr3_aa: CASSVEAGLSYEQYF; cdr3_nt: TGTGCCAGCAGCGTAGAGGCGGGACTGTCCTACGAGCAGTACTTC
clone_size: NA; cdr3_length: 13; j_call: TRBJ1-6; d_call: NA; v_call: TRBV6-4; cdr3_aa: CASSVQDGSPLHF; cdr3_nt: TGTGCCAGCAGTGTTCAGGACGGATCACCCCTCCACTTT